Below are 18 T cell receptor beta chains sequenced from a single sample in a study of cytomegalovirus exposure and HLA in healthy donors. The PCR contained 60 Vbeta and 13 Jbeta primers. The assay was immunoSEQ multiplex PCR, and TCRdb's table has in-frame clones only and misses some. The repertoire holds more than 85,000 clones, with roughly an eighth as singletons. Material for sequencing was PBMCs. All receptors come from a man aged 35 to 55 in good health and CMV-seropositive.

This clone has more than one count but fewer than ten. The chain combines TRBV6-6 with TRBJ2-1, with D maybe TRBD2 (6 bases). The CDR3 runs to 15 residues. Germline CDR1 reads MNHNY; CDR2 reads SVGAGI (reference sequence). The ends were cut back, 6 bases at V and 6 bases at J, with 18 bases in the middle. CDR3 DNA sequence: TGTGCCAGCAGCCCTCCGGGACTGAGGGTCAATGAGCAGTTCTTC. Protein sequence: CASSPPGLRVNEQFF.

This clone turned up a few times. This rearrangement joins TRBV5-4 to TRBJ2-7; TRBD2 matches 7 bases. Per germline, CDR1 SGHNT and CDR2 YYREEE (reference sequence). V gave up 5 bases and J gave up 2 bases; unmatched junction bases: 7. The CDR3 is 14 residues long. This chain's CDR3 is CASRESGKTYEQYF. The CDR3, as DNA: TGTGCCAGCAGGGAGAGCGGGAAGACCTACGAGCAGTACTTC.

The V call is TRBV10-3, the J call TRBJ2-4, with TRBD2 matching over 11 bases. The junction had 10 bases not matched to a gene; V was cut back by 10 bases and J by 8 bases. Germline CDR1 is ENHRY and CDR2 is SYGVKD. The CDR3 length is 14 residues. The CDR3 sequence: CATGLAGGGDIQYF. CDR3 bases: TGTGCCACGGGTCTAGCGGGAGGAGGGGACATTCAGTACTTC.

The V call is TRBV27, the J call TRBJ2-5; weak D call: TRBD2 (6 bases). The end of the DNA aligns better with TRBJ2-7, so the J call may be wrong. The CDR3 runs to 14 residues. Germline V CDR1 and CDR2: MNHEY, SMNVEV (reference sequence). The CDR3 loop reads CASSTRRGANEQYF. The CDR3 DNA is TGTGCCAGCAGTACTAGGAGGGGAGCGAACGAGCAGTACTTC.

This clone was seen only a few times. CDR3 DNA sequence: TGTGCCAGCAGGGAAAGGGGCTGGGGGAACACCGGGGAGCTGTTTTTT. Translating gives CASRERGWGNTGELFF. The chain is built from TRBV7-6 and TRBJ2-2, with D perhaps matching TRBD1 (5 bases). The germline gives CDR1 SGHVS, CDR2 FNYEAQ. The CDR3 totals 16 residues. With 6 bases removed from V and 1 base from J, the gap between germline ends came to 15 bases. Using reference TRBV7-6 and TRBJ2-2 for the parts outside the CDR3, the full variable domain is GAGVSQSPRYKVTKRGQDVALRCDPISGHVSLYWYRQALGQGPEFLTYFNYEAQQDKSGLPNDRFSAERPEGSISTLTIQRTEQRDSAMYRCASRERGWGNTGELFFGEGSRLTVL.

This clone occurred a few times. V gene TRBV13 combines with J gene TRBJ2-1, with no clear D. The CDR3 extends over 13 amino acids. Trimming pared 3 bases from V and 9 bases from J, leaving 12 bases between. Germline V gene data show CDR1 as PRHDT and CDR2 as FYEKMQ (reference sequence). The CDR3 sequence: CASSFSGGSEQFF. The CDR3 bases are TGTGCCAGCAGCTTCTCTGGCGGTAGTGAGCAGTTCTTC.

The chain is built from TRBV5-1 and TRBJ1-6; D is unresolved. Trimming left V 4 bases short and J 13 bases short, with 9 bases between. This CDR3 contains 11 residues. Looked up from germline, CDR1 is SGHRS and CDR2 is YFSETQ. The CDR3 sequence is CASSLRHPLHF. CDR3 bases: TGCGCCAGCAGCCTACGCCATCCCCTCCACTTT.

The chain recombines TRBV5-4 with TRBJ2-2, with 13 bases that match TRBD2. CDR1 and CDR2 (germline): SGHNT, YYREEE (reference sequence). This CDR3 has 15 residues. Trimming removed 3 bases from V and 7 bases from J; junction bases left unmatched: 3. DNA of the CDR3: TGTGCCAGCAGCTATACTAGCGGGAGGGTCGGGGAGCTGTTTTTT. It codes for CASSYTSGRVGELFF.

The chain is built from TRBV13 and TRBJ1-3; tentatively, D is TRBD1 (5 bases). V lost 4 bases and J 2 bases, leaving 12 bases between the germline ends. The CDR3 runs 15 residues. The V gene's germline CDR1 is PRHDT and CDR2 FYEKMQ (reference sequence). This CDR3 reads CASSSLGGTGNTIYF. The CDR3 DNA reads as TGTGCCAGCAGCTCCCTCGGGGGGACTGGAAACACCATATATTTT.

J is TRBJ2-5 and V is TRBV7-8, with D perhaps matching TRBD1 (5 bases). Trimming shortened V by 0 bases and J by 5 bases, and 10 bases separated the two germline ends. In germline, CDR1 is SGHVS, CDR2 FQNEAQ. This CDR3 spans 14 amino acids. CDR3 sequence reads: CASSLAARAETQYF. The CDR3 region has the DNA TGTGCCAGCAGCTTAGCCGCCAGGGCTGAGACCCAGTACTTC.

This clone has just a few counts. The V and J genes are TRBV14 and TRBJ2-4, with D possibly TRBD1 on 5 matching bases. V lost 0 bases and J lost 8, with 14 bases in between. Germline CDR1 SGHDN, CDR2 FVKESK. The CDR3 totals 15 residues. The CDR3 coding sequence is TGTGCCAGCAGCCAAGAACCAGGGAAGGGCCACATTCAGTACTTC. Its translation: CASSQEPGKGHIQYF.

The gene calls are TRBV4-1 and TRBJ1-2; no reliable D call. Germline loops: CDR1 MGHRA, CDR2 YSYEKL. V shed 0 bases and J shed 4 bases, with 12 bases lying between them. This CDR3 is built from 15 residues. The CDR3 DNA is TGCGCCAGCAGCCAAGATTCAACAGAGTCCTATGGCTACACCTTC. Protein product: CASSQDSTESYGYTF.

This chain's CDR3 is CASSIGTGTNEKLFF. CDR3 coding DNA: TGTGCCAGTAGTATTGGGACAGGGACTAATGAAAAACTGTTTTTT. The chain recombines TRBV19 with TRBJ1-4; 9 bases align to TRBD1. Germline CDR1 and CDR2: LNHDA and SQIVND (reference sequence). The V segment lost 3 bases and the J segment 2 bases; nucleotides outside the gene matches: 1. This CDR3 is built from 15 residues.

The genes are TRBV7-8 and TRBJ2-3; 9 bases are shared with TRBD1. V dropped 6 bases and J dropped 1; count of bases not matched to a gene: 5. CDR3 size: 15 residues. Germline V gives CDR1 SGHVS, CDR2 FQNEAQ. The CDR3 here is CASSQYRGRTDTQYF. CDR3 nucleotide sequence: TGTGCCAGCAGTCAATACAGGGGGCGCACAGATACGCAGTATTTT. The full variable domain, its missing parts supplied by reference TRBV7-8 and TRBJ2-3, is GAGVSQSPRYKVAKRGQDVALRCDPISGHVSLFWYQQALGQGPEFLTYFQNEAQLDKSGLPSDRFFAERPEGSVSTLKIQRTQQEDSAVYLCASSQYRGRTDTQYFGPGTRLTVL.

In DNA form, the CDR3 reads TGCAGCGTTGCCACCAACCCAGGGTACTATGGCTACACCTTC. It encodes CSVATNPGYYGYTF. V and J are TRBV29-1 and TRBJ1-2; weak D call: TRBD1 (5 bases). The V gene's germline CDR1 is SQVTM and CDR2 ANQGSEA. There are 14 residues in the CDR3. V lost 4 bases to trimming and J lost 3 bases, with 15 bases between them. Full variable domain (missing parts from reference TRBV29-1 and TRBJ1-2): SAVISQKPSRDICQRGTSLTIQCQVDSQVTMMFWYRQQPGQSLTLIATANQGSEATYESGFVIDKFPISRPNLTFSTLTVSNMSPEDSSIYLCSVATNPGYYGYTFGSGTRLTVV.

The CDR3 DNA reads TGTGCCAGCAGTGAAGCGGGAGAAGGCGAGCAGTTCTTC. Protein: CASSEAGEGEQFF. This rearrangement joins TRBV9 to TRBJ2-1, with 8 nucleotides matching TRBD2. J lost 10 bases, V lost 5 bases, and 8 bases had no gene match. The CDR3 sequence is 13 residues long. Germline V lookup: CDR1 SGDLS, CDR2 YYNGEE.

This clone has just a few counts. V and J are TRBV19 and TRBJ1-1; D may be TRBD1 (5 bases). CDR1 LNHDA and CDR2 SQIVND come from the germline V gene (reference sequence). Trimming took 7 bases from V and 11 from J, leaving 20 bases between them. The CDR3 length is 13 residues. CDR3 residues: CASMVTVFGSAFF. The CDR3 region has the DNA TGTGCCAGTATGGTGACAGTCTTTGGTTCGGCTTTCTTT.

The chain employs TRBV25-1 and TRBJ1-2; tentative D call: TRBD1 (6 bases). Trimming stripped 2 bases from V and 9 bases from J, with 7 bases between. The length of the CDR3 is 11 residues. Germline V gives CDR1 MGHDK, CDR2 SYGVNS. CDR3 region: CASSEQGSYTF. The CDR3 coding sequence is TGTGCCAGCAGTGAACAGGGGAGCTACACCTTC.